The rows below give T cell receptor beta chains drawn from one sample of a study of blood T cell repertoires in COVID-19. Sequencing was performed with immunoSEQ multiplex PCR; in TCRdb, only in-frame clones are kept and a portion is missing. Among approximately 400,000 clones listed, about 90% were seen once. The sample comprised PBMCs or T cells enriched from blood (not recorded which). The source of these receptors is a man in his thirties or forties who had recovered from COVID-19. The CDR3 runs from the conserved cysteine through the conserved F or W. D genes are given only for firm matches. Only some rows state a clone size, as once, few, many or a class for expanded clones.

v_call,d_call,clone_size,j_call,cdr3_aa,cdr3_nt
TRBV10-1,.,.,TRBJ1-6,CATQDTYNSPLHF,TGCGCCACCCAGGATACTTATAATTCACCCCTCCACTTT
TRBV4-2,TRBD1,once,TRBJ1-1,CASSQEGQGRTEAFF,TGTGCCAGCAGCCAAGAAGGACAGGGACGGACTGAAGCTTTCTTT
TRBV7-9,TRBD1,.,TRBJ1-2,CASSLDRGLDGYTF,TGTGCCAGCAGCTTGGACAGGGGGCTTGATGGCTACACCTTC
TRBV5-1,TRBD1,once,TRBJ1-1,CASSPGQGGGSTEAFF,TGCGCCAGCAGCCCGGGACAGGGAGGGGGAAGCACTGAAGCTTTCTTT
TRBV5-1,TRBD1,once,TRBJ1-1,CASSLGTVNTEAFF,TGCGCCAGCAGCCTCGGGACAGTGAACACTGAAGCTTTCTTT
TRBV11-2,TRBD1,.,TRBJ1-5,CASGVGGSGNQPQHF,TGTGCCAGCGGAGTAGGGGGCTCAGGGAATCAGCCCCAGCATTTT
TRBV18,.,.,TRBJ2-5,CASSPRAGNTIQGPNETQYF,TGTGCCAGCTCACCACGGGCAGGGAACACCATACAGGGACCCAACGAGACCCAGTACTTC
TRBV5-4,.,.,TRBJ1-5,CASSLQGSNQPQHF,TGTGCCAGCAGCTTGCAGGGTTCCAATCAGCCCCAGCATTTT
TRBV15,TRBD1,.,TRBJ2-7,CATSRDRGMGQYF,TGTGCCACCAGCAGAGACAGGGGGATGGGTCAGTACTTC
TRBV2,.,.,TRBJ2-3,CAREGGSTDTQYF,TGTGCCAGGGAGGGGGGGAGCACAGATACGCAGTATTTT
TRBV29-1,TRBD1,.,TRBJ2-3,CSVGQGGRTDTQYF,TGCAGCGTTGGGCAAGGGGGCCGGACAGATACGCAGTATTTT
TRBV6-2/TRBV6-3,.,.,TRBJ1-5,CASSWGDNQPQHF,TGTGCCAGCAGTTGGGGGGACAATCAGCCCCAGCATTTT
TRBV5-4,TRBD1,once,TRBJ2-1,CASSSGGYYNEQFF,TGTGCCAGCAGCTCAGGGGGTTACTACAATGAGCAGTTCTTC
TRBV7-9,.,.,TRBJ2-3,CASHRDINTDTQYF,TGTGCCAGCCACCGGGACATCAACACAGATACGCAGTATTTT
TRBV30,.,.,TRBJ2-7,CAWSLYGGLRTNEQYF,TGTGCCTGGAGTCTTTACGGGGGGCTTCGAACTAACGAGCAGTACTTC
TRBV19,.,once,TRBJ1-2,CASSMGQSRYGYTF,TGTGCCAGTAGTATGGGCCAGTCAAGGTATGGCTACACCTTC
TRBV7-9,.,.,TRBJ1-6,CASSLYRALGDSPLHF,TGTGCCAGCAGCTTGTACAGGGCCCTGGGCGATTCACCCCTCCACTTT
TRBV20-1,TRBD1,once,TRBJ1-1,CSASSGGNTEAFF,TGCAGTGCTAGTTCAGGGGGGAACACTGAAGCTTTCTTT
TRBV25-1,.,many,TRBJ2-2,CACCEGRTGELFF,TGTGCCTGCTGTGAGGGGAGGACCGGGGAGCTGTTTTTT
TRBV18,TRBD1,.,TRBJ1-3,CASSGTGIGDTIYF,TGTGCCAGCTCAGGGACAGGGATTGGCGACACCATATATTTT
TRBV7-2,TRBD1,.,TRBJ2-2,CASSVEGAAGELFF,TGTGCCAGCAGCGTAGAGGGGGCAGCCGGGGAGCTGTTTTTT
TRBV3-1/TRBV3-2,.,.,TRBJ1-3,CASSQLSGNTIYF,TGTGCCAGCAGCCAACTTTCGGGAAACACCATATATTTT
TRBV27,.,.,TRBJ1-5,CASSPTGQPQHF,TGTGCCAGCAGCCCAACCGGTCAGCCCCAGCATTTT
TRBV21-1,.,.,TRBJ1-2,CASSNPGLRGYTF,TGTGCCAGCAGCAACCCAGGGCTGCGGGGCTACACCTTC
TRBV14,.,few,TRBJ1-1,CASSVQANTEAFF,TGTGCCAGCAGCGTACAGGCGAACACTGAAGCTTTCTTT
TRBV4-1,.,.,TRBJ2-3,CASSQGPGLVTDTQYF,TGCGCCAGCAGCCAGGGCCCGGGACTTGTCACAGATACGCAGTATTTT
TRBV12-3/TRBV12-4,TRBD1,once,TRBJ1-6,CASSPRDSSPLHF,TGTGCCAGCAGTCCGCGGGACAGTTCACCCCTCCACTTT
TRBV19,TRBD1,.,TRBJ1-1,CASSIGQGSTEAFF,TGTGCCAGTAGTATCGGACAGGGGAGCACTGAAGCTTTCTTT
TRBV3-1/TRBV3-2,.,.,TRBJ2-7,CASSRGVAGTREQYF,TGTGCCAGCAGCCGGGGGGTCGCGGGGACGAGGGAGCAGTACTTC
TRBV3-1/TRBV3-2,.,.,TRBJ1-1,CASSQVGGNTEAFF,TGTGCCAGCAGCCAAGTCGGTGGGAACACTGAAGCTTTCTTT
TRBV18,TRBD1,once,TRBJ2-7,CASSPGTGVHEQYF,TGTGCCAGCTCACCAGGGACAGGGGTCCACGAGCAGTACTTC
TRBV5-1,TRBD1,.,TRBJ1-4,CASSSGQGGEKLFF,TGCGCCAGCAGCTCAGGACAGGGAGGTGAAAAACTGTTTTTT
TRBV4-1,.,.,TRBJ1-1,CASSQNRQMNTEAFF,TGCGCCAGCAGCCAGAACCGACAGATGAACACTGAAGCTTTCTTT
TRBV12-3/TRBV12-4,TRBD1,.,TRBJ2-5,CASRTGGQETQYF,TGTGCCAGCAGGACAGGGGGCCAAGAGACCCAGTACTTC
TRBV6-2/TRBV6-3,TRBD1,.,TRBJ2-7,CASSSPGQGEYF,TGTGCCAGCAGTTCCCCGGGACAGGGGGAGTACTTC
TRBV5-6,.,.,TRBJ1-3,CASSPADQTGTGNTIYF,TGTGCCAGCAGCCCTGCCGACCAGACAGGAACTGGAAACACCATATATTTT
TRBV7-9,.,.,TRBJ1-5,CATAGGGNQPQHF,TGTGCCACCGCGGGGGGTGGCAATCAGCCCCAGCATTTT
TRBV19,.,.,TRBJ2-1,CASSIVGGENSYNEQFF,TGTGCCAGTAGTATAGTAGGGGGGGAGAACTCCTACAATGAGCAGTTCTTC